Sequencing of this T cell receptor (beta chain) was carried out in a study of shared clonotypes between healthy human individuals. Trimming removed 4 bases from V and 2 bases from J; junction bases left unmatched: 7. The V gene's germline CDR1 is MGHRA and CDR2 YSYEKL. CDR3 length equals 16 residues. Here immunoSEQ multiplex PCR was the method, and the copy in TCRdb shows in-frame clones only, minus some. The top ten clones hold 0.1% to 0.15% of a sample with about 2 million clones, 85% to 95% of them seen once. With regard to this clone: The antigen remains undetermined.

Whole-study findings and limits: Compared with memory subsets, naive subsets generally had larger estimated richness. It was anticipated that sequencing depth would influence how many clonotypes donors shared.

This receptor was taken from a man aged 18 to 30 in good health. The material sequenced was naive CD4+ T cells sorted from blood. Subset meaning: CD45RA+ positively selected. The chain joins TRBV4-1 to TRBJ2-5; 10 bases align to TRBD2. The CDR3 coding sequence is TGCGCCAGCAGCCCCCTAACTAGCGGGGAGCAAGAGACCCAGTACTTC. Its translation is CASSPLTSGEQETQYF.